This TCR beta chain comes out of a study of cytomegalovirus exposure and HLA in healthy donors. With 60 Vbeta and 13 Jbeta primers, the PCR was carried out. Repertoires were generated with immunoSEQ multiplex PCR, while TCRdb's copy carries only in-frame clones and drops some. The profile shows approximately 190,000 clones, approximately 70% of them singletons. Study-level results: A later examination showed that TCR association rates differed by HLA locus, with DRB1 most and HLA-C fewest. About 87% or about 30% of the time was how often most TCR beta V segments were productive, according to an earlier analysis. The study found most TCR sequences rare, yet found some public TCRs in many donors.

Germline loops: CDR1 SGDLS, CDR2 YYNGEE. The CDR3 is 17 residues long. V was trimmed by 0 bases and J by 1 base, leaving 14 bases between them. On this clone itself: The antigen remains unidentified.

The V call is TRBV9, the J call TRBJ2-1, with D perhaps TRBD2 (6 bases). Input material: PBMCs. This TCR came from a woman aged 30 to 39 in good health and CMV-seronegative. CDR3 region: CASSVAGDFFSYNEQFF. The CDR3, as DNA: TGTGCCAGCAGCGTAGCGGGGGACTTTTTTTCCTACAATGAGCAGTTCTTC.